This entry lists 30 T cell receptor beta chains sequenced from one sample in a study of immune evolution from preneoplasia to lung adenocarcinoma. Profiling relied on immunoSEQ multiplex PCR, and the TCRdb table lists in-frame clones only, not all of them. This sample has 5,000 to 6,000 clones, with about three quarters found just once. Sequencing was done on a sample of FFPE lung adenocarcinoma in situ tissue. The receptor source for this set is a person aged 55 to 79 with lung adenocarcinoma.

This clone has more than one count but fewer than ten. This chain links TRBV5-1 with TRBJ2-5, with D possibly TRBD2 on 6 matching bases. CDR3 length equals 14 residues. The germline V gene has CDR1 SGHRS and CDR2 YFSETQ. V shed 6 bases and J shed 8 bases, with 20 bases lying between them. The CDR3 sequence is CASTIQSGGNTQYF. The CDR3 DNA reads as TGCGCCAGCACAATCCAATCCGGGGGAAATACCCAGTACTTC.

The rearrangement links TRBV7-9 to TRBJ2-3; maybe TRBD1 (6 bases). This CDR3 has 16 amino acids. Trimming pared 7 bases from V and 2 bases from J, leaving 19 bases between. The germline V gene has CDR1 SEHNR and CDR2 FQNEAQ (reference sequence). CDR3 loop: CASTPRTGQNTDTQYF. CDR3 sequence (DNA): TGTGCCAGCACCCCTAGGACGGGACAAAACACAGATACGCAGTATTTT.

The chain employs TRBV30 and TRBJ1-2; 9 bases agree with TRBD1. Looked up from germline, CDR1 is GTSNPN and CDR2 is SVGIG (reference sequence). The CDR3 has 13 amino acids. V shed 4 bases, J shed 7 bases, and the junction held 7 bases outside the gene matches. This CDR3 reads CAWNPGQGFGYTF. For the CDR3, the DNA is TGTGCCTGGAACCCGGGACAGGGCTTTGGCTACACCTTC.

The rearrangement joins TRBV6-1 to TRBJ1-5; D gene uncertain. V was pared by 7 bases and J by 2 bases, with 12 bases between. This CDR3 region has 14 residues. Germline V lookup: CDR1 MNHNS, CDR2 SASEGT. The CDR3: CASNPAGGNQPQHF. CDR3 coding DNA: TGTGCCAGCAACCCGGCAGGAGGCAATCAGCCCCAGCATTTT.

This rearrangement joins TRBV11-2 to TRBJ1-5; D remains unclear. The CDR3 is 13 amino acids. V was cut by 5 bases and J by 4 bases, with 9 bases left in between. CDR1 and CDR2 (germline): SGHAT, FQNNGV. The CDR3 sequence: CASSGGLNQPQHF. The CDR3 coding sequence is TGTGCCAGCAGCGGCGGCCTAAATCAGCCCCAGCATTTT. The full variable domain, its missing parts supplied by reference TRBV11-2 and TRBJ1-5, is EAGVAQSPRYKIIEKRQSVAFWCNPISGHATLYWYQQILGQGPKLLIQFQNNGVVDDSQLPKDRFSAERLKGVDSTLKIQPAKLEDSAVYLCASSGGLNQPQHFGDGTRLSIL.

The V call is TRBV6-1, the J call TRBJ1-2; D perhaps matches TRBD1 (6 bases). Between the trimmed V and J ends, which lost 6 bases and 4 bases, there was a span of 18 bases. Looked up from germline, CDR1 is MNHNS and CDR2 is SASEGT. This CDR3 has 15 residues. The CDR3 is CASSFSTGSRYGYTF. The DNA of the CDR3 is TGTGCCAGCAGCTTCTCCACAGGGTCTCGCTATGGCTACACCTTC.

V usage is TRBV7-2 and J usage is TRBJ2-4; TRBD2 might be the D (6 bases). V lost 1 base and J 8 bases, leaving 12 bases between the germline ends. Germline V lookup: CDR1 SGHTA, CDR2 FQGNSA. The CDR3 sequence is 14 residues long. The CDR3 here is CASSLGGEVHIQYF. CDR3 nucleotide sequence: TGTGCCAGCAGCTTAGGCGGGGAAGTCCACATTCAGTACTTC.

The chain recombines TRBV28 with TRBJ2-5; D unclear. The V and J ends lost 7 bases and 2 bases respectively, with 8 bases between them. The CDR3 is 12 amino acids. Germline V CDR1 and CDR2: MDHEN, SYDVKM. CDR3 DNA: TGTGCCAGCATGCAGTTACAAGAGACCCAGTACTTC. This encodes CASMQLQETQYF.

CDR3 protein: CASSEGGQFYGYTF. The CDR3 DNA follows: TGTGCCAGCAGTGAAGGTGGACAATTCTATGGCTACACCTTC. The chain carries TRBV25-1 and TRBJ1-2; possibly TRBD1 for D (5 bases). This CDR3 is built from 14 residues. Germline V gene lookup returns CDR1 MGHDK and CDR2 SYGVNS. V lost 2 bases, J lost 4 bases, and 11 bases lay in between.

The chain has TRBV21-1 and TRBJ1-5; the table's D call, TRBD1, was not checked against the DNA. TRBV21-1 is annotated as a pseudogene. CDR3 length: 18 amino acids. DNA for the CDR3: TGTGCCAGCAGCAAAGCACTCGTGCAGGGGTGGGGCAATCAGCCCCAGCATTTT. This sequence encodes CASSKALVQGWGNQPQHF.

This clone was seen just once. The V call is TRBV4-1, the J call TRBJ1-4; 8 bases agree with TRBD1. The V segment lost 4 bases and the J segment 4 bases; nucleotides outside the gene matches: 8. The CDR3 length is 16 residues. Germline assignment: CDR1 MGHRA and CDR2 YSYEKL. The chain's CDR3 is CASSPRDRPFNEKLFF. CDR3 nucleotides: TGCGCCAGCAGCCCCCGGGACAGGCCGTTTAATGAAAAACTGTTTTTT.

This clone was observed a handful of times. The rearrangement links TRBV11-2 to TRBJ2-7; 8 bases line up with TRBD1. V lost 0 bases, J lost 6 bases, and 13 bases stayed unmatched. The V gene's germline CDR1 is SGHAT and CDR2 FQNNGV. The CDR3 is 17 amino acids. The DNA for the CDR3 is TGTGCCAGCAGCTTAGATTCTCTGGGGGCACAGGGGGGCGAGCAGTACTTC. It yields the protein CASSLDSLGAQGGEQYF.

In its sample, this clone was seen once. J is TRBJ2-5 and V is TRBV28; TRBD1 is a possible D gene (5 bases). The germline V gene encodes CDR1 MDHEN and CDR2 SYDVKM. V gave up 5 bases and J gave up 4 bases, with 14 bases separating them. The CDR3 loop spans 14 amino acids. Here the CDR3 DNA reads TGTGCCAGCAGTCCAGTGCAGGGCCCAGAGACCCAGTACTTC. Protein product: CASSPVQGPETQYF.

The gene calls are TRBV7-2 and TRBJ1-1; TRBD1 is a possible D gene (5 bases). This CDR3 is built from 13 residues. Trimming took 5 bases from V and 4 from J, leaving 11 bases between them. The germline CDR1 and CDR2 sequences are SGHTA and FQGNSA. This CDR3 is CASSGGRGTEAFF. The CDR3 nucleotides are TGTGCCAGCAGCGGGGGTCGGGGCACTGAAGCTTTCTTT.

Here the CDR3 reads CASSFYTGGTDTQYF. The CDR3 nucleotides read TGTGCCAGCAGCTTTTATACAGGGGGGACAGATACGCAGTATTTT. The rearrangement links TRBV5-5 to TRBJ2-3; 8 bases are a match to TRBD1. The CDR3 has 15 residues. CDR1 is SGHKS and CDR2 is YYEKEE in the germline V gene (reference sequence). Trimming removed 2 bases from V and 3 bases from J; junction bases left unmatched: 5. Full variable domain (missing parts from reference TRBV5-5 and TRBJ2-3): DAGVTQSPTHLIKTRGQQVTLRCSPISGHKSVSWYQQVLGQGPQFIFQYYEKEERGRGNFPDRFSARQFPNYSSELNVNALLLGDSALYLCASSFYTGGTDTQYFGPGTRLTVL.

This chain joins TRBV5-4 and TRBJ1-1, with D possibly TRBD1 on 5 matching bases. CDR1 is SGHNT, CDR2 YYREEE, per germline (reference sequence). Trimming pared 3 bases from V and 0 bases from J, leaving 6 bases between. The CDR3 consists of 13 residues. DNA for the CDR3: TGTGCCAGCAGCTCGACAGTGAACACTGAAGCTTTCTTT. Residues: CASSSTVNTEAFF.

The V call is TRBV7-9, the J call TRBJ1-3, with TRBD1 matching 8 bases. The J segment lost 2 bases and the V segment lost 5 bases, leaving 8 bases of the junction unmatched. There are 16 residues in the CDR3. Germline V gene lookup returns CDR1 SEHNR and CDR2 FQNEAQ (reference sequence). Here the CDR3 DNA reads TGTGCCAGCAGCAAGGACAGGGTCCCGCCTGGAAACACCATATATTTT. It is translated as CASSKDRVPPGNTIYF.

In nucleotides, the CDR3 is TGCGCCAGCAGCCAAGATCTCAAGGCGGGGTTGGCTGAAGCTTTCTTT. Its protein product is CASSQDLKAGLAEAFF. This chain uses TRBV4-3 with TRBJ1-1; D ambiguous. Per the germline V gene, CDR1 is LGHNA and CDR2 is YSLEER. Trimming cost V 0 bases and J 6 bases, with 17 bases left between them. There are 16 residues in the CDR3.

The chain joins TRBV19 to TRBJ1-2; tentative D call: TRBD1 (6 bases). CDR1 and CDR2 from the germline V gene are LNHDA and SQIVND (reference sequence). Trimming cost V 5 bases and J 2 bases, with 15 bases left between them. The CDR3 covers 15 residues. This CDR3 reads CASSSRTVSNYGYTF. In DNA, the CDR3 is TGTGCCAGTAGTTCCCGGACAGTCAGCAACTATGGCTACACCTTC. The variable domain in full, with the rest retrieved from reference TRBV19 and TRBJ1-2, is DGGITQSPKYLFRKEGQNVTLSCEQNLNHDAMYWYRQDPGQGLRLIYYSQIVNDFQKGDIAEGYSVSREKKESFPLTVTSAQKNPTAFYLCASSSRTVSNYGYTFGSGTRLTVV.

The rearrangement uses TRBV6-6 and TRBJ2-1; the D gene is possibly TRBD1 (6 bases). Per germline, CDR1 MNHNY and CDR2 SVGAGI (reference sequence). Trimming left V 2 bases short and J 3 bases short, with 11 bases between. The CDR3 is 15 amino acids. This CDR3 reads CASSYEGDGYNEQFF. The CDR3 region has the DNA TGTGCCAGCAGTTACGAGGGGGATGGCTACAATGAGCAGTTCTTC.

The gene calls are TRBV19 and TRBJ2-5; 8 positions agree with TRBD1. The CDR3 extends over 14 amino acids. CDR1 is LNHDA and CDR2 is SQIVND in the germline V gene (reference sequence). Trimming cost V 3 bases and J 5 bases; bases outside gene matches: 5. As DNA, the CDR3 is TGTGCCAGTAGTATGGGCAGGGGGCAGGAGACCCAGTACTTC. Translated: CASSMGRGQETQYF.

This clone has only a few counts. The chain couples TRBV7-2 to TRBJ1-6, with D unclear. The V end lost 5 bases, the J end lost 7 bases, and 6 bases lay between the germline ends. In germline, CDR1 is SGHTA, CDR2 FQGNSA. CDR3 length: 12 residues. The CDR3 protein is CASSDLNSPLHF. As DNA, the CDR3 is TGTGCCAGCAGCGACCTGAATTCACCCCTCCACTTT.

The chain links TRBV7-3 to TRBJ2-2; 13 nucleotides line up with TRBD2. The CDR3 is made up of 17 amino acids. V was pared by 1 base and J by 6 bases, with 5 bases of the junction left unmatched. Germline V lookup: CDR1 SGHTA, CDR2 FQGTGA. This CDR3 is CASSLMGTSGKAGELFF. The DNA for the CDR3 is TGTGCCAGCAGCTTAATGGGGACTAGCGGGAAGGCCGGGGAGCTGTTTTTT.

This clone was detected a few times. Other DNA sequences in this sample translate to the same CDR3. The V call is TRBV5-1, the J call TRBJ1-6; D is unclear. V was pared by 3 bases and J by 6 bases, with 4 bases between. This CDR3 has 12 amino acids. The germline gives CDR1 SGHRS, CDR2 YFSETQ. The CDR3 loop reads CASSSGNSPLHF. The CDR3 DNA reads TGCGCCAGCAGCTCGGGTAATTCACCCCTCCACTTT.

In this sample, this clone turned up a few times. This sequence joins TRBV7-8 and TRBJ2-7; 8 bases agree with TRBD2. J lost 7 bases, V lost 1 base, and 12 bases had no gene match. CDR3 length equals 16 residues. Germline-derived CDR1 and CDR2 are SGHVS and FQNEAQ. DNA of the CDR3: TGTGCCAGCAGCTTAGGAGCGGGGGCCCCCCTTGGTGAGCAGTACTTC. Its protein is CASSLGAGAPLGEQYF.

This chain links TRBV5-6 with TRBJ1-5, with 7 bases aligning to TRBD1. Germline loops: CDR1 SGHDT, CDR2 YYEEEE. Unmatched junction bases numbered 7, after V lost 4 bases and J lost 9 bases. The CDR3 is made up of 13 amino acids. The CDR3 coding sequence is TGTGCCAGCAGCAACAGGGGCTACGGGCCCCAGCATTTT. Translation: CASSNRGYGPQHF.

V usage is TRBV19 and J usage is TRBJ1-2, with TRBD1 matching over 8 bases. The junction had 5 bases not matched to a gene; V was cut back by 4 bases and J by 7 bases. Germline CDR1 reads LNHDA; CDR2 reads SQIVND (reference sequence). This CDR3 is built from 13 residues. The CDR3 spells CASSTSGGFGYTF. DNA of the CDR3: TGTGCCAGTAGTACGTCAGGGGGCTTTGGCTACACCTTC.

Turning to this clone: The junction and the germline gene differ at one end; a read error may be behind it. The V gene is TRBV7-9, the J gene TRBJ1-4; D might be TRBD1 (5 bases). Germline assignment: CDR1 SEHNR and CDR2 FQNEAQ (reference sequence). The CDR3 contains 14 residues. This CDR3 reads CASSLIGTDERLFF. DNA for the CDR3: TGTGCCAGCAGCTTAATTGGGACTGATGAAAGACTGTTTTTT.

This chain links TRBV19 with TRBJ1-2; no clear D gene. The CDR3 contains 16 residues. V was cut by 7 bases and J by 3 bases, with 21 bases left in between. CDR1 and CDR2 (germline): LNHDA, SQIVND (reference sequence). The CDR3 DNA follows: TGTGCCAGTATCTCAACAGTCCTTGAGGGTTACTATGGCTACACCTTC. This encodes CASISTVLEGYYGYTF.

The V and J genes are TRBV5-1 and TRBJ2-2, with D tentatively TRBD1 (6 bases). V was clipped by 4 bases and J by 6 bases, with 10 bases between them. Germline V lookup: CDR1 SGHRS, CDR2 YFSETQ. CDR3 length: 13 residues. CDR3 sequence: CASSTQGSGELFF. The CDR3 DNA is TGCGCCAGCAGCACCCAGGGGTCCGGGGAGCTGTTTTTT.